This T cell receptor (beta chain) derives from a study of naive and memory T cell subsets. Study-level results: The RNA method is potentially sensitive to activation and differentiation changes.

The germline V gene encodes CDR1 DFQATT and CDR2 SNEGSKA (reference sequence). The CDR3 covers 15 residues. V shed 6 bases and J 7 bases; nucleotides not matched to a gene: 12. This clonotype occurred many times. Its antigen remains unidentified. Whole blood, around 2.5 ml, came from adult healthy volunteers. Blood and skin TCR RNA was reverse transcribed with alpha and beta constant primers. Using its own MiXCR run on the 5' RACE reads, TCRdb lists one record per CDR3 protein. The sample holds about 26,000 distinct CDR3 sequences, roughly 25% seen once. The rearrangement uses TRBV20-1 and TRBJ2-1; 10 bases line up with TRBD2. This receptor was obtained from a female donor in good health. This chain's CDR3 is CSASTSGRADNEQFF. The CDR3 bases are TGCAGTGCAAGTACGAGCGGGAGGGCCGATAATGAGCAGTTCTTC.